This TCR beta chain was captured by sequencing in a study of T cells in Graves' hyperthyroidism and ophthalmopathy. Regions amplified from RNA transcripts were the TCR beta CDR3 regions. HTBI primers drove first-round RT-PCR of the TCR CDR3. TCRdb fed the multiplex PCR reads into MiXCR, producing one record per CDR3 protein. In the table there are 490,000 or so distinct CDR3 sequences, approximately 22% of which are singletons. Notes on the study in general: Ophthalmopathy, which appeared later, was predicted by the model a median 6.5 months before onset. By a 13 V-J model, ophthalmopathy was set apart from stable hyperthyroidism.

J was trimmed by 5 bases and V by 5 bases; bases with no gene match: 9. There are 14 residues in the CDR3. Germline V lookup: CDR1 LNHDA, CDR2 SQIVND (reference sequence). This clonotype was found many times. Its target is unknown. This clonotype was sampled from a woman between 65 and 79 years old with Graves' ophthalmopathy. This chain connects TRBV19 to TRBJ2-7; 7 nucleotides agree with TRBD1. Sequencing was done on a sample of blood. The CDR3 loop is CASSPYRGGDEQYF. The CDR3 DNA is TGTGCCAGTAGTCCCTACCGAGGGGGCGACGAGCAGTACTTC.